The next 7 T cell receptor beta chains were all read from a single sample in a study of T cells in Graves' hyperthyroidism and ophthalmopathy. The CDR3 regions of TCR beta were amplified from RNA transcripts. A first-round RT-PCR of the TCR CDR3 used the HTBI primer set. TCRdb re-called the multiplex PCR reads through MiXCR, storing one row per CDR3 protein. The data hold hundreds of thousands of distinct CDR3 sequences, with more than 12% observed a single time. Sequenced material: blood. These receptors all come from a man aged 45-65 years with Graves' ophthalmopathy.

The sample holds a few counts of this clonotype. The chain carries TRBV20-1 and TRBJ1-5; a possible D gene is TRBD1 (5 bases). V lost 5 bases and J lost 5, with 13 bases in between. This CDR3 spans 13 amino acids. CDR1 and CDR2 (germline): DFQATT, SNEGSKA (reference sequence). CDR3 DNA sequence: TGCAGTGCTGACCGGGGGTCCCATCAGCCCCAGCATTTT. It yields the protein CSADRGSHQPQHF.

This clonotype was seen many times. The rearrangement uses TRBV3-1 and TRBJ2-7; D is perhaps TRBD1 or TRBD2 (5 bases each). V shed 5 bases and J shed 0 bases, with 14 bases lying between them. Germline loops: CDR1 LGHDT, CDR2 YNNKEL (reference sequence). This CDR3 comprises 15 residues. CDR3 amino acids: CASSARDHPSYEQYF. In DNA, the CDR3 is TGTGCCAGCAGCGCCCGGGACCACCCCTCCTACGAGCAGTACTTC.

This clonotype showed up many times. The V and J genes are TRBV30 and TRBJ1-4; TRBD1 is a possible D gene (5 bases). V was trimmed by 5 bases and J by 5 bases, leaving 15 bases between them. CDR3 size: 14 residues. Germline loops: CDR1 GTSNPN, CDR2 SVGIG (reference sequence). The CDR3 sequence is CAWGRDLQNEKLFF. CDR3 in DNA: TGTGCCTGGGGCCGGGACCTCCAAAATGAAAAACTGTTTTTT.

In nucleotides, the CDR3 is TGTGCCATCAGTGAGAGTAACTATCGGAACATTCAGTACTTC. This sequence encodes CAISESNYRNIQYF. The rearrangement uses TRBV10-3 and TRBJ2-4; D gene ambiguous. The CDR3 contains 14 residues. Germline-derived CDR1 and CDR2 are ENHRY and SYGVKD. Between the trimmed V and J ends, which lost 2 bases and 7 bases, there was a span of 12 bases.

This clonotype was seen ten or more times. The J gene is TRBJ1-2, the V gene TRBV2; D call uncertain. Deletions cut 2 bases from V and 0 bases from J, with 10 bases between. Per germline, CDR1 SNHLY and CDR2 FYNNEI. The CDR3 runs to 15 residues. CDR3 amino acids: CASSEFRRANYGYTF. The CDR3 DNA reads TGTGCCAGCAGTGAATTCAGGAGAGCTAACTATGGCTACACCTTC.

The CDR3 bases are TGCAGCGTTGATGGTGTCTTAGCGGGATATAAAGATACGCAGTATTTT. It specifies CSVDGVLAGYKDTQYF. V and J are TRBV29-1 and TRBJ2-3; TRBD2 agrees at 8 bases. The CDR3 is 16 amino acids. J gave up 5 bases and V 3 bases, and 13 bases lay outside the gene matches. Per germline, CDR1 SQVTM and CDR2 ANQGSEA.

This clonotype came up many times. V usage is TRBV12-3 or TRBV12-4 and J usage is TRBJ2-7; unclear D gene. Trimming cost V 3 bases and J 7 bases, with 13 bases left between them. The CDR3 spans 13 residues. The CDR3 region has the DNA TGTGCCAGCAGTTTTCAAGGGTCCCGAGAGCAGTACTTC. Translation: CASSFQGSREQYF.